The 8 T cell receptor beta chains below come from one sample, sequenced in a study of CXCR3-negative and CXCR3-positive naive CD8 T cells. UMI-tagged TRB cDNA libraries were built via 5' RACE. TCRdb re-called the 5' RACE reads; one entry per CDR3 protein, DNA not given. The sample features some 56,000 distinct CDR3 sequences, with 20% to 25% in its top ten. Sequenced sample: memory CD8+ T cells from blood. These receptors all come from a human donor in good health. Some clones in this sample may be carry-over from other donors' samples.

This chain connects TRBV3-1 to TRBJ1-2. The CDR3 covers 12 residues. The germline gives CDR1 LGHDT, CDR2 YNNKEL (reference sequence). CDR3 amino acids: CASSQEGLGYTF.

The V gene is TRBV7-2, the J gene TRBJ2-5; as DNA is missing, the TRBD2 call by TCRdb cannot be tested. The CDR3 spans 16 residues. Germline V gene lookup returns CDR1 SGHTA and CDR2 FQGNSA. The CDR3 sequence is CASSLGPSGRVETQYF.

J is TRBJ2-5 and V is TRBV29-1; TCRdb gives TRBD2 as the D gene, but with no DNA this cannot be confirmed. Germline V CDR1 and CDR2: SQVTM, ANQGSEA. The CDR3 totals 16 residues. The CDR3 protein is CSVDGLAGAYQETQYF.

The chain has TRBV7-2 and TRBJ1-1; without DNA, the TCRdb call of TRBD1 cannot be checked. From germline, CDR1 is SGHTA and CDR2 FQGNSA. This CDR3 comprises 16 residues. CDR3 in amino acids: CASSRQGEVQGTEAFF.

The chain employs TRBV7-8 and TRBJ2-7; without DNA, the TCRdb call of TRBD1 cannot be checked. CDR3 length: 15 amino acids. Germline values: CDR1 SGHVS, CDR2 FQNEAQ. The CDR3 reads CASNINSNPPHEQYF.

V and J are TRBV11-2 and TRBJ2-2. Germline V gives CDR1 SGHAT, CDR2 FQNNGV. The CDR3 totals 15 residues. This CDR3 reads CASSLSNTNTGELFF.

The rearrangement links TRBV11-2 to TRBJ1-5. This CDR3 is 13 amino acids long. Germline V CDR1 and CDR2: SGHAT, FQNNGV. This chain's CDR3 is CASSEDGWKPQHF.

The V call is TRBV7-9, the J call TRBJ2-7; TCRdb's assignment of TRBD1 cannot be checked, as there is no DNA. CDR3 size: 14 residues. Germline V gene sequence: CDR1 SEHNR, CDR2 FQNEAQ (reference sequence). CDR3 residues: CASSPNFPRYEQYF. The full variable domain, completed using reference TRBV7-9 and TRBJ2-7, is DTGVSQNPRHKITKRGQNVTFRCDPISEHNRLYWYRQTLGQGPEFLTYFQNEAQLEKSRLLSDRFSAERPKGSFSTLEIQRTEQGDSAMYLCASSPNFPRYEQYFGPGTRLTVT.